The clone carrying this T cell receptor (beta chain) has a count of ten or more. Using RNA transcripts as the source, TCR beta CDR3 regions were amplified. The HTBI primer set was used in a first-round RT-PCR of the TCR CDR3. TCRdb recomputed calls from the multiplex PCR reads with MiXCR, one row per CDR3 protein. This sample has more than 500,000 distinct CDR3 sequences; under 20% occur once, and the top ten carry around 4%. This sample was taken from a study of T cells in Graves' hyperthyroidism and ophthalmopathy. The CDR3 is made up of 15 amino acids. Germline lookup yields CDR1 MNHNS and CDR2 SASEGT. The V gene end was trimmed by 4 bases and the J gene end by 0 bases; junction bases not matched to a gene: 5.

The chain employs TRBV6-1 and TRBJ2-7; 8 positions match TRBD1. The TCR originated in a woman younger than 45 with Graves' hyperthyroidism. The sample taken for sequencing was blood. Here the CDR3 reads CASSGRTGTSYEQYF. The DNA of the CDR3 is TGTGCCAGCAGTGGCCGGACAGGGACCTCCTACGAGCAGTACTTC.